Detailed here is one T cell receptor (beta chain). Its antigen is unidentified. Germline CDR1 is WSHSY and CDR2 is SAAADI. This CDR3 contains 13 residues. Losses at the gene ends were 4 bases for V and 1 base for J; bases not matched to a gene: 0. Clones were sequenced by immunoSEQ multiplex PCR, and TCRdb holds only the in-frame ones, with some missing. The table shows about 23,000 clones, with 88% occurring only once. The source of the sample is a study of naive CD8 T cells in extremely preterm neonates. Overall study results and limits: Preterm CDR3s were shorter than older groups', with fewer N additions and less trimming. Shared CDR3 nucleotide sequences: preterm around 2.6%, term approximately 0.37%, children approximately 0.028%, adults 0.0095% to 0.01%.

Preterm samples came from extremely preterm deliveries at about 22-28 weeks. The sequenced material came from naive CD8+ T cells from cord blood. This TCR was sampled from a boy who was born preterm. The genes are TRBV10-2 and TRBJ1-1; 7 nucleotides line up with TRBD1. CDR3 loop: CASSGQGNTEAFF. DNA of the CDR3: TGCGCCAGCAGTGGACAGGGGAACACTGAAGCTTTCTTT.